This T cell receptor (beta chain) comes out of a study of T cells in Graves' hyperthyroidism and ophthalmopathy. Study summary: Specimen type is peripheral blood, collected at initial diagnosis prior to any treatment.

CDR3 size: 13 residues. Germline assignment: CDR1 WSHSY and CDR2 SAAADI. The ends were cut back, 9 bases at V and 6 bases at J, with 17 bases in the middle. For this clonotype: The antigen is undetermined.

The study, taken as a whole, reports: Also found in blood were most expanded thyroid clonotypes above 0.001.

Researchers amplified the TCR beta CDR3 regions from RNA transcripts. During a first-round RT-PCR of the TCR CDR3, the HTBI primer set was used. TCRdb independently ran MiXCR on the multiplex PCR reads; one entry per CDR3 protein. The sample shows hundreds of thousands of distinct CDR3 sequences, more than 30% of them seen only once. This rearrangement joins TRBV10-2 to TRBJ1-2, with a weak D call TRBD1 (5 bases). Sequenced: blood. The source is a young man with Graves' hyperthyroidism. The CDR3 reads CASTRAGLHGYTF. Here the CDR3 DNA reads TGCGCCAGTACCCGAGCAGGGTTGCATGGCTACACCTTC.